This entry describes one T cell receptor (beta chain). Its antigen remains unidentified. V lost 1 base and J lost 3, with 12 bases in between. From germline, CDR1 is GTSNPN and CDR2 SVGIG (reference sequence). This CDR3 contains 15 residues. The data derive from a study of vaccination effects on CD4 cells after COVID-19. Study at large: Participants got two doses of BNT162b2 or mRNA-1273 vaccine. Study-wide findings and caveats: Early timepoints after infection were absent, and convalescent patients were few in the study. Both infection-induced and vaccine-induced clones contracted markedly at late post-vaccination timepoints.

Assay: immunoSEQ multiplex PCR; the TCRdb copy retains only in-frame clones and omits some. The sample consists of roughly 67,000 clones, around 81% of them appearing once. Viral peptide pool expansion of antigen-specific CD4+ T cells preceded sequencing in the ViraFEST assay. Following culture for ten to eleven days, CD4+ T cells were isolated. Negative nucleocapsid antibody tests before and after vaccination confirmed no previous SARS-CoV-2 infection. At days 3 and 7, half of the medium was exchanged for IL-2 medium. This sequence was found in a human donor who received a COVID-19 vaccine. The chain combines TRBV30 with TRBJ1-4; D might be TRBD1 (5 bases). Sample: CD4+ T cells from PBMCs cultured with SARS-CoV-2 spike peptides, taken before COVID-19 vaccination. The CDR3 DNA follows: TGTGCCTGGAGTGAGTCCGGGACCGCTAATGAAAAACTGTTTTTT. Amino acids: CAWSESGTANEKLFF.